The TCR beta chain under discussion was sequenced for a study of blood T cell repertoires in COVID-19. Germline assignment: CDR1 LGHDT and CDR2 YNNKEL (reference sequence). Losses at the gene ends were 0 bases for V and 10 bases for J; bases not matched to a gene: 5. This CDR3 spans 15 amino acids. Measured with immunoSEQ multiplex PCR; TCRdb has only the in-frame clones, and not every one. The sample shows about 120,000 clones, 79% of them seen only once. V usage is TRBV3-1 (or the pseudogene TRBV3-2) and J usage is TRBJ1-6; 8 bases align to TRBD1. Source material: peripheral blood. This receptor was taken from a woman at least 80 years old with acute or convalescent COVID-19. The CDR3 bases are TGTGCCAGCAGCCAAGACGGACAGGGAGGGTCACCCCTCCACTTT. As protein: CASSQDGQGGSPLHF.